The entry that follows covers one T cell receptor (beta chain) sequence. The CDR3 consists of 16 residues. The junction had 3 bases not matched to a gene; V was cut back by 5 bases and J by 1 base. The germline V gene has CDR1 SNHLY and CDR2 FYNNEI. This sample was taken from a study of human T cells and chemical hapten exposure. The library gave individual cDNA molecules unique molecular identifiers. TCRdb re-analysed the RACE reads in MiXCR, keeping a single row per CDR3 protein. The repertoire holds some 350,000 distinct CDR3 sequences, with around 6% as singletons. Time point denoted: patch test 2, 6 weeks after DPC sensitization. Treatment of the sample: therapeutic diphenylcyclopropenone sensitization with weekly scalp DPC.

The sample consisted of whole blood, taken in connection with sensitization to the hapten diphenylcyclopropenone (DPC). The TCR was taken from a woman between 18 and 30 years old with alopecia areata. Some clones in this sample may be carry-over from other donors' samples. The V call is TRBV2, the J call TRBJ2-3; TRBD2 matches at 13 bases. The CDR3 coding sequence is TGTGCCAGCAGTAGACTAGCGGGGGGTCGCACAGATACGCAGTATTTT. Translated, it gives CASSRLAGGRTDTQYF.